These T cell receptor beta chains were read from a single sample in a study of T cell responses to AZD1222 COVID-19 vaccine. Sequencing used immunoSEQ multiplex PCR; TCRdb keeps in-frame clones, though not all of them. The table records 110,000 or so clones, roughly nine tenths of them present only once. This specimen was peripheral blood, taken on day 0 of AZD1222 vaccination. These receptors all come from an adult in good health. The CDR3 runs from the conserved cysteine through the conserved F or W. The D gene is left open where the match is weak. Clone size is shown for a subset of rows, as once, few, many or a class of expanded clone.

v_call,d_call,j_call,clone_size,cdr3_nt,cdr3_aa
TRBV5-1,NA,TRBJ2-1,NA,TGCGCCAGCACCGGACCCACCAATTACAATGAGCAGTTCTTC,CASTGPTNYNEQFF
TRBV6-5,TRBD1,TRBJ1-5,NA,TGTGCCAGCAGTCCACGGGACAGTAATCAGCCCCAGCATTTT,CASSPRDSNQPQHF
TRBV5-5,NA,TRBJ2-2,NA,TGTGCCAGCAGCTTGCGGGATCCCCGGAACACCGGGGAGCTGTTTTTT,CASSLRDPRNTGELFF
TRBV7-9,NA,TRBJ1-2,NA,TGTGCCAGCAGCCCGCAAGACTATGGCTACACCTTC,CASSPQDYGYTF
TRBV2,NA,TRBJ2-3,NA,TGTGCCAGCAGTGAGAGTTTTAGCACAGATACGCAGTATTTT,CASSESFSTDTQYF
TRBV2,NA,TRBJ2-7,NA,TGTGCCAGCAGTGGGACGGGGCGCTACGAGCAGTACTTC,CASSGTGRYEQYF
TRBV6-5,NA,TRBJ1-2,NA,TGTGCCAGCAGTTACTCACGGTCTGGTGGCTACACCTTC,CASSYSRSGGYTF
TRBV5-1,NA,TRBJ2-4,NA,TGCGCCAGCAGCCAAACCGGGACTTCGCCCCTTCAAAATGAGTACTTC,CASSQTGTSPLQNEYF
TRBV4-3,NA,TRBJ2-5,NA,TGCGCCAGCAGCCAAGATCGGCTGGGGCTCCAAGAGACCCAGTACTTC,CASSQDRLGLQETQYF
TRBV19,NA,TRBJ2-2,NA,TGTGCCAGTAGAACGGACCTAAACCCCACCGGGGAGCTGTTTTTT,CASRTDLNPTGELFF
TRBV10-2,TRBD1,TRBJ1-5,NA,TGCGCCAGCAGTGTGGACAGGGGCGTGAGCAATCAGCCCCAGCATTTT,CASSVDRGVSNQPQHF
TRBV19,NA,TRBJ1-6,NA,TGTGCCAGTAGTATAGAGAACTCCAAAGGGTCACCCCTCCACTTT,CASSIENSKGSPLHF
TRBV5-1,NA,TRBJ1-1,NA,TGCGCCAGCAGCTTGGAGGGTTGGCGAGCTTTCTTT,CASSLEGWRAFF
TRBV25-1,TRBD1,TRBJ2-1,NA,TGTGCCAGCAGTGAATCCGGGACAGATTACAATGAGCAGTTCTTC,CASSESGTDYNEQFF
TRBV11-3,NA,TRBJ2-1,NA,TGTGCCAGCAGCTTAGTTCGGGGTCCTGAGCAGTTCTTC,CASSLVRGPEQFF
TRBV6-5,TRBD1,TRBJ1-1,NA,TGTGCCAGCAGGGGGACAGGGGTTTTGAACACTGAAGCTTTCTTT,CASRGTGVLNTEAFF
TRBV1,NA,TRBJ1-1,NA,TGCACCAGCAGCCAAGATCCCCAGGGGGCGCATATTGATGAAGCTTTCTTT,CTSSQDPQGAHIDEAFF
TRBV6-5,NA,TRBJ1-2,NA,TGTGCCAGCAGTACCCCGGGACCGACTACGGGTGGCTACACCTTC,CASSTPGPTTGGYTF
TRBV4-1,NA,TRBJ2-5,NA,TGCGCCAGCAGCCAGGGGGCTTTAGAGACCCAGTACTTC,CASSQGALETQYF
TRBV28,TRBD1,TRBJ1-5,NA,TGTGCCAGCAGGCAGACAGGGGCGATTAGCAATCAGCCCCAGCATTTT,CASRQTGAISNQPQHF
TRBV19,NA,TRBJ1-5,NA,TGTGCCAGTAGCCGGCGGGGTGGGGATCAGCCCCAGCATTTT,CASSRRGGDQPQHF
TRBV12-2,NA,TRBJ2-3,NA,TGTGCTTCGGTTCACACAGATACGCAGTATTTT,CASVHTDTQYF
TRBV6-1,NA,TRBJ1-5,NA,TGTGCCAGCAGTGAATTGTGGCCCCCCGCGCCCGATAATCAGCCCCAGCATTTT,CASSELWPPAPDNQPQHF
TRBV7-8,NA,TRBJ2-7,NA,TGTGCCAGCAGCTTCGTGCCCCATCGTCCATACGAGCAGTACTTC,CASSFVPHRPYEQYF
TRBV28,NA,TRBJ1-2,NA,TGTGCCAGCAGCTCCCCGGGGGGGTCCGGCTACACCTTC,CASSSPGGSGYTF
TRBV6-2/TRBV6-3,NA,TRBJ1-1,once,TGTGCCAGCAGTTACTTGAGGAACATGAACACTGAAGCTTTCTTT,CASSYLRNMNTEAFF
TRBV7-8,TRBD2,TRBJ2-5,once,TGTGCCAGCAGCTTAGGTGGCGGGGGGGCCCAAGAGACCCAGTACTTC,CASSLGGGGAQETQYF
TRBV28,NA,TRBJ2-7,NA,TGTGCCAGCAGTCCCGGGACGCCCTCCTACGAGCAGTACTTC,CASSPGTPSYEQYF
TRBV24-1,TRBD2,TRBJ2-3,NA,TGTGCCACCAGTGATTTCAGGGAGGGGTACACAGATACGCAGTATTTT,CATSDFREGYTDTQYF
TRBV27,TRBD1,TRBJ2-7,NA,TGTGCCAGCAGTTCCGACAGGGCAGCCAAGCAGTACTTC,CASSSDRAAKQYF
TRBV28,TRBD1,TRBJ2-4,NA,TGTGCCAGCTTTTCAGGGGGTAACGGCAAAAACATTCAGTACTTC,CASFSGGNGKNIQYF
TRBV7-6,TRBD1,TRBJ1-6,NA,TGTGCCAGCAGCCAGAACAGGGGTCAGAACAATTCACCCCTCCACTTT,CASSQNRGQNNSPLHF
TRBV2,NA,TRBJ1-6,once,TGTGCCGCCTCGGGCGAGGGACGGCTCTATAATTCACCCCTCCACTTT,CAASGEGRLYNSPLHF
TRBV7-3,NA,TRBJ1-1,NA,TGTGCCAGCAGCGTCGACAGAAACACTGAAGCTTTCTTT,CASSVDRNTEAFF
TRBV10-3,NA,TRBJ2-3,NA,TGTGCCATCAGTCCGGGTAGGGGCAGGGGAAGGGGGACAGATACGCAGTATTTT,CAISPGRGRGRGTDTQYF
TRBV6-5,TRBD1,TRBJ2-7,NA,TGTGCCAGCAGTCGGGACAGGGTTGGCTACGAGCAGTACTTC,CASSRDRVGYEQYF
TRBV6-5,NA,TRBJ1-5,once,TGTGCCAGCAGTCGAAATGGAGATAGCAATCAGCCCCAGCATTTT,CASSRNGDSNQPQHF
TRBV11-1,NA,TRBJ1-6,NA,TGTGCCAGCAGCGCCGGACAGCATTCACCCCTCCACTTT,CASSAGQHSPLHF
TRBV2,TRBD1,TRBJ2-1,NA,TGTGCCAGCAGTGCCTCCGGGACAGGGGACCATGAGCAGTTCTTC,CASSASGTGDHEQFF
TRBV19,TRBD2,TRBJ2-3,NA,TGTGCCAGTACCAGTCTAACTAGCGGAAGAGTAGATACGCAGTATTTT,CASTSLTSGRVDTQYF
TRBV6-5,NA,TRBJ1-1,NA,TGTGCCAGCAGTTACGGGCAGGGGCCCACTGAAGCTTTCTTT,CASSYGQGPTEAFF
TRBV6-5,TRBD1,TRBJ2-2,NA,TGTGCCAGCAGTCAGACAGGGGGGGCCGGGGAGCTGTTTTTT,CASSQTGGAGELFF
TRBV20-1,NA,TRBJ1-6,NA,TGCAGTGCGAGTCAGGGTTTCGATAATTCACCCCTCCACTTT,CSASQGFDNSPLHF
TRBV7-3,TRBD2,TRBJ2-1,NA,TGTGCCAGCAGCTTCGCCTTTGCGGGGGGGTACAATGAGCAGTTCTTC,CASSFAFAGGYNEQFF
TRBV28,NA,TRBJ2-7,NA,TGTGCCAGCACCACAGGGTTCGCCTACGAGCAGTACTTC,CASTTGFAYEQYF
TRBV28,NA,TRBJ2-7,NA,TGTGCCGAGACCCCCTACGAGCAGTACTTC,CAETPYEQYF
TRBV30,TRBD1,TRBJ1-6,NA,TGTGCCTGGAGCCCCCAGGGGGATTCACCCCTCCACTTT,CAWSPQGDSPLHF
TRBV7-9,NA,TRBJ2-3,NA,TGTGCCAGCAGTCCCGGCACAGATACGCAGTATTTT,CASSPGTDTQYF
TRBV5-1,NA,TRBJ1-6,NA,TGCGCCAGCAGCTTGGGTCTCAGGGAGTATTCACCCCTCCACTTT,CASSLGLREYSPLHF
TRBV28,NA,TRBJ1-4,NA,TGTGCCAGCAGGGATGGGGGGGAGGATGAAAAACTGTTTTTT,CASRDGGEDEKLFF
TRBV10-3,NA,TRBJ1-4,NA,TGTGCCATCAGTGAGGGCGGAACTAATGAAAAACTGTTTTTT,CAISEGGTNEKLFF
TRBV7-8,NA,TRBJ2-1,NA,TGTGCCAGCAGGTCCAGAGGGTTAAATGAGCAGTTCTTC,CASRSRGLNEQFF
TRBV18,NA,TRBJ1-2,NA,TGTGCCAGCTCACCAGAGGGAACTACCTCGTACTATGGCTACACCTTC,CASSPEGTTSYYGYTF
TRBV6-5,NA,TRBJ1-3,few,TGTGCCAGCAGTCCGGGGGGAAACACCATATATTTT,CASSPGGNTIYF
TRBV10-2,TRBD2,TRBJ2-1,NA,TGCGCCAGCAGTCTAAGGACTAGCGGGAATGAGCAGTTCTTC,CASSLRTSGNEQFF